This T cell receptor beta chain was identified in a study of blood T cell repertoires in COVID-19. Whole-study context: The samples span acute and convalescent COVID-19 from the United States, Italy and Spain. T cells, B-cell-depleted T cells, or PBMCs supplied cDNA or gDNA.

Original processing methods: Estimated nucleated cell counts came from reference gene primer amplification. Using immunoSEQ multiplex PCR, the repertoire was profiled, and TCRdb retains in-frame clones only, with some absent. That table supplies the V and J calls and clone size; D and trimming were determined from the DNA. The sample holds around 250,000 clones, around 84% seen once. The germline CDR1 and CDR2 sequences are SGHTA and FQGNSA. Deletions cut 3 bases from V and 6 bases from J, with 10 bases between. The CDR3 covers 13 residues. The sequenced sample consisted of peripheral blood. The receptor was derived from a woman between 18 and 29 years old with acute or convalescent COVID-19. This chain joins TRBV7-2 and TRBJ2-3, with no clear D. The CDR3 is CASSFGHPDTQYF. CDR3 sequence (DNA): TGTGCCAGCAGCTTTGGGCACCCGGATACGCAGTATTTT.